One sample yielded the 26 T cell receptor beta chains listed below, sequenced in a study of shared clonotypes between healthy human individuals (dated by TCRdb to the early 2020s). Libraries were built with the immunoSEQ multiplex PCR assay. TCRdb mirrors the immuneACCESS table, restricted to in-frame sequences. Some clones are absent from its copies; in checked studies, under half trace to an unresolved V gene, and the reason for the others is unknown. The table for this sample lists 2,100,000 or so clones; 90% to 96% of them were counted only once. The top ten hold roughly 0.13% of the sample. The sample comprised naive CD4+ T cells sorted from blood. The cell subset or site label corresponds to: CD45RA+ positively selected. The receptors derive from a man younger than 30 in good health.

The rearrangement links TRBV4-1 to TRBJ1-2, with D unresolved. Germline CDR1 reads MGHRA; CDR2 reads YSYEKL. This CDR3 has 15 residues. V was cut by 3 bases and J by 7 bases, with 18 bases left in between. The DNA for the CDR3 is TGCGCCAGCAGCCAGGCCTCCAGGCCACCCCCTGGCTACACCTTC. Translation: CASSQASRPPPGYTF.

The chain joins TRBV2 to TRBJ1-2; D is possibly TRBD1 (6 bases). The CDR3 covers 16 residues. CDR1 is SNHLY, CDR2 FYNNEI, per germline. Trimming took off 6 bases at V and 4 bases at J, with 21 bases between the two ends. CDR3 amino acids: CASSLLGWTELYGYTF. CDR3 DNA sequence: TGTGCCAGCAGCCTACTGGGGTGGACAGAGCTCTATGGCTACACCTTC.

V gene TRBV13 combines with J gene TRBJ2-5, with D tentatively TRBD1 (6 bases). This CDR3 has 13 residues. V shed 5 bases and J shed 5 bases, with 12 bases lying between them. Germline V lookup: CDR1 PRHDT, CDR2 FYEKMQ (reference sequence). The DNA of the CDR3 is TGTGCCAGCAGCGGGACAAGAGGGGAGACCCAGTACTTC. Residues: CASSGTRGETQYF.

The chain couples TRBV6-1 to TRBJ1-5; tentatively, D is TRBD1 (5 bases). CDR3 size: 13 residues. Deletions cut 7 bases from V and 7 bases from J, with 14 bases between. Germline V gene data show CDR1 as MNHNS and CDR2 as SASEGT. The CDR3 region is CASNRRGEQPQHF. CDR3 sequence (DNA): TGTGCCAGCAATCGCCGGGGGGAACAGCCCCAGCATTTT.

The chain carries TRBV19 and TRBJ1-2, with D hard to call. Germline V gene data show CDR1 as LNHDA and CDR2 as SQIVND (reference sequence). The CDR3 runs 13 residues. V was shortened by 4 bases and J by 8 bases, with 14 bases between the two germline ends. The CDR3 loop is CASSNAVIKGYTF. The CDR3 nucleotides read TGTGCCAGTAGTAATGCCGTTATAAAAGGCTACACCTTC.

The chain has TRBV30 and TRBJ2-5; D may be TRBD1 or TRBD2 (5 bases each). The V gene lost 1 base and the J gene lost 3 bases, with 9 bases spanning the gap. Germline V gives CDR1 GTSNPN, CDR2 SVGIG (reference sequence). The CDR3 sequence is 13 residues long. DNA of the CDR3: TGTGCCTGGAGTGATTGGGGGAAAGAGACCCAGTACTTC. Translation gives CAWSDWGKETQYF.

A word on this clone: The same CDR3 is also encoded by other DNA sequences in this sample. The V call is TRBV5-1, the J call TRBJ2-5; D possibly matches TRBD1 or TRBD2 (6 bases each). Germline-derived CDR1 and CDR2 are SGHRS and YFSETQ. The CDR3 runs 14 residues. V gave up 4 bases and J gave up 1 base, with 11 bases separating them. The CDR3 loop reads CASSRGTSQETQYF. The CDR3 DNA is TGCGCCAGCAGCCGGGGGACAAGCCAAGAGACCCAGTACTTC.

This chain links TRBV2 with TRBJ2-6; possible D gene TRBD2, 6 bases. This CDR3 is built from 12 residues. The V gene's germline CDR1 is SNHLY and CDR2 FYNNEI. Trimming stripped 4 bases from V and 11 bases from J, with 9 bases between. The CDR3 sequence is CASSGDLDVLTF. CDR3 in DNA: TGTGCCAGCAGTGGGGACTTGGACGTCCTGACTTTC.

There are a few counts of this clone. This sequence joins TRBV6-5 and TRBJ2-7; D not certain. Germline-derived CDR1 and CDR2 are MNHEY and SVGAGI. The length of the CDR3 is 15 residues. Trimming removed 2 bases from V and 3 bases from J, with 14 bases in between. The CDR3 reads CASSYGVGPNYEQYF. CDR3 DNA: TGTGCCAGCAGTTACGGGGTCGGCCCCAACTACGAGCAGTACTTC.

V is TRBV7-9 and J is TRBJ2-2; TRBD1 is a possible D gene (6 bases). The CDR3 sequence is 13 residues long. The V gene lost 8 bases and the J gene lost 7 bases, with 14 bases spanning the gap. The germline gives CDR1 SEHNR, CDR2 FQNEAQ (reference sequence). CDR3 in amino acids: CASGPRGSGELFF. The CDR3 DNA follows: TGTGCCAGCGGGCCTAGGGGGAGCGGGGAGCTGTTTTTT.

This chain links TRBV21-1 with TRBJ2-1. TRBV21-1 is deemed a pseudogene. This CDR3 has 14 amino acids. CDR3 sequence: CASSPPPTYNEQFF. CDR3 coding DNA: TGTGCCAGCAGCCCACCTCCAACGTACAATGAGCAGTTCTTC.

The chain's CDR3 is CASILGSGLATYEQYF. The CDR3 region has the DNA TGTGCCAGCATACTTGGTTCGGGACTAGCGACCTACGAGCAGTACTTC. The chain couples TRBV5-4 to TRBJ2-7; TRBD2 matches at 10 bases. V was pared by 6 bases and J by 2 bases, with 11 bases of the junction left unmatched. This CDR3 has 16 amino acids. CDR1 SGHNT and CDR2 YYREEE come from the germline V gene (reference sequence).

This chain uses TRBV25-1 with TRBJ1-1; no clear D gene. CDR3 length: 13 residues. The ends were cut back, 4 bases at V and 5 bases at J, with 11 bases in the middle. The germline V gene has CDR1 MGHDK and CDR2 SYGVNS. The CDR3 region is CASSASVGTEAFF. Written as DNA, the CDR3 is TGTGCCAGCAGTGCGTCGGTGGGTACTGAAGCTTTCTTT.

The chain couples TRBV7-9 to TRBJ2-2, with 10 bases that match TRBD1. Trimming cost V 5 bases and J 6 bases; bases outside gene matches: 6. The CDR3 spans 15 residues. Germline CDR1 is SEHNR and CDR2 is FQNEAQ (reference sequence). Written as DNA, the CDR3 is TGTGCCAGCAGCCCAGGGACAGGGGTAGCCGGGGAGCTGTTTTTT. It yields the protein CASSPGTGVAGELFF.

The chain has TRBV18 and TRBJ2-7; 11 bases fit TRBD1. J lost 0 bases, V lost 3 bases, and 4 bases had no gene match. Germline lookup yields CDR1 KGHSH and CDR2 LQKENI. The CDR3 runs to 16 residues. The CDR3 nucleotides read TGTGCCAGCTCACCGGGACAGGGGGGCTACTCCTACGAGCAGTACTTC. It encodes CASSPGQGGYSYEQYF.

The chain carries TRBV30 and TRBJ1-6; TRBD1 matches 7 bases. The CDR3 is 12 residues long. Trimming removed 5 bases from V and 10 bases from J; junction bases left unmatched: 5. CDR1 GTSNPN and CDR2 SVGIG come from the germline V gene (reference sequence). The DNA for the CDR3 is TGTGCCTGGGACAGGGAGGGCTCACCCCTCCACTTT. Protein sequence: CAWDREGSPLHF.

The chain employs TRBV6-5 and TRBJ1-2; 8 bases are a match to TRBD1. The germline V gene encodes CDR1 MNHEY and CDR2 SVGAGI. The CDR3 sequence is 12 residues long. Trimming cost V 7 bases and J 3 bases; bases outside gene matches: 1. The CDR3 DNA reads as TGTGCCAGCAAGACAGGGGACTATGGCTACACCTTC. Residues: CASKTGDYGYTF.

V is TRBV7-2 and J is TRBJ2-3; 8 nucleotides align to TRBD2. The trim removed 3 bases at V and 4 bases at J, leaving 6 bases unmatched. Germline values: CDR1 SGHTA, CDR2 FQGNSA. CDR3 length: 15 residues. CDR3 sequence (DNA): TGTGCCAGCAGCTTCGGGGGGGCCGCATCAGATACGCAGTATTTT. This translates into CASSFGGAASDTQYF.

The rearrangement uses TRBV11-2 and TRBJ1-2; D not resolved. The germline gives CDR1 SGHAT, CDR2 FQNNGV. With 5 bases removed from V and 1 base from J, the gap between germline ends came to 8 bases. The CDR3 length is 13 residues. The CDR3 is CASSLSRNYGYTF. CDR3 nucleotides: TGTGCCAGCAGCCTCAGCCGTAACTATGGCTACACCTTC.

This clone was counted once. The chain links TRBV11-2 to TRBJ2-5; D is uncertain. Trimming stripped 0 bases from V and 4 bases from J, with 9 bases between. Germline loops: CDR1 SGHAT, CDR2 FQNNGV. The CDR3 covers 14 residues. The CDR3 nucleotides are TGTGCCAGCAGCTTAGATCTGGCATTAGAGACCCAGTACTTC. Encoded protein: CASSLDLALETQYF.

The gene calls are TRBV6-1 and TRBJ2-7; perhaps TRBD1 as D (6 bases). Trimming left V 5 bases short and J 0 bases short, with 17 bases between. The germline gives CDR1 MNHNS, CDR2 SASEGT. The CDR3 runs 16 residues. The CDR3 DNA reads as TGTGCCAGCAGTAAAGACAGGAGCCTGAACTCCTACGAGCAGTACTTC. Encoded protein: CASSKDRSLNSYEQYF.

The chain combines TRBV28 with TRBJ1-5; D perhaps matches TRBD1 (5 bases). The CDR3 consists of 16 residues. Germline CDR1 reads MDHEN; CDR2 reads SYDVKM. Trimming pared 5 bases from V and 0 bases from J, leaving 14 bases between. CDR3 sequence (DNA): TGTGCCAGCAGTCCACCACGCAGGGATAGCAATCAGCCCCAGCATTTT. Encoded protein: CASSPPRRDSNQPQHF. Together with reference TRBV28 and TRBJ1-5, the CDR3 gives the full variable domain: DVKVTQSSRYLVKRTGEKVFLECVQDMDHENMFWYRQDPGLGLRLIYFSYDVKMKEKGDIPEGYSVSREKKERFSLILESASTNQTSMYLCASSPPRRDSNQPQHFGDGTRLSIL.

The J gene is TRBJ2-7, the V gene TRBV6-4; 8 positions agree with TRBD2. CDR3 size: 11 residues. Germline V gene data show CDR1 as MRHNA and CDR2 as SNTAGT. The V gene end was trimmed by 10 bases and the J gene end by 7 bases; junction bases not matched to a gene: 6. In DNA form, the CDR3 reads TGTGCCAAACGGGGGGGCTGGGAGCAGTACTTC. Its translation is CAKRGGWEQYF.

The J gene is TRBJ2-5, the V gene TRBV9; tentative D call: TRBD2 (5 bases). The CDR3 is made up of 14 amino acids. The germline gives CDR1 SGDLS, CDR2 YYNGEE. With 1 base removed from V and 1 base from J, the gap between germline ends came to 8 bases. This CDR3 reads CASSVLSGQETQYF. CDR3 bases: TGTGCCAGCAGCGTACTGAGCGGCCAAGAGACCCAGTACTTC.

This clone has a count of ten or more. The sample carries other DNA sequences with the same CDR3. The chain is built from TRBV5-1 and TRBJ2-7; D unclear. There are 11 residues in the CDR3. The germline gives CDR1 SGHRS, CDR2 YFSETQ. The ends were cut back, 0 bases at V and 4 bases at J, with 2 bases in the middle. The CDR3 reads CASSLGYEQYF. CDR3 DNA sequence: TGCGCCAGCAGCTTGGGGTACGAGCAGTACTTC.

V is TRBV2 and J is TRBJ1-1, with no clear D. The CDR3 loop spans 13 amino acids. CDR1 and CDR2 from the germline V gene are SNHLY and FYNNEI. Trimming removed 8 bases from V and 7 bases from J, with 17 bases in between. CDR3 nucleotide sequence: TGTGCCAGCCGTGCCCCAGCATGGGGTGAAGCTTTCTTT. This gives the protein CASRAPAWGEAFF.